The 28 T cell receptor beta chains presented below share a single source sample, sequenced in a study of T-cell reconstitution after alpha-beta-depleted transplantation in children. The TCRbeta library incorporated unique molecular identifiers. One entry per CDR3 protein results from TCRdb running MiXCR on the PCR reads. The repertoire holds about 160,000 distinct CDR3 sequences, with roughly 10% as singletons. Sequencing was performed on PBMCs, taken before TCRalphabeta/CD19-depleted stem cell transplant. These receptors were taken from a boy under 10 years old with acute myeloid leukemia, due to receive a stem cell transplant.

In the case of this clonotype: A much bigger clone sits one base away, suggesting this may be a read error. This chain joins TRBV3-1 and TRBJ1-1; TRBD1 agrees at 9 bases. Germline V gives CDR1 LGHDT, CDR2 YNNKEL (reference sequence). The CDR3 sequence is 16 residues long. The CDR3 loop is CASSPGDREANTEALF. The CDR3 DNA reads TGTGCCAGCAGCCCCGGGGACAGGGAGGCGAACACTGAAGCTCTCTTT. The entire variable domain, with the rest obtained from reference TRBV3-1 and TRBJ1-1, is as follows: DTAVSQTPKYLVTQMGNDKSIKCEQNLGHDTMYWYKQDSKKFLKIMFSYNNKELIINETVPNRFSPKSPDKAHLNLHINSLELGDSAVYFCASSPGDREANTEALFGQGTRLTVV.

Points on this clonotype: A much larger clonotype is one base distant, so this may be a read error. The chain employs TRBV6-5 and TRBJ1-5; D uncertain. Germline V lookup: CDR1 MNHEY, CDR2 SVGAGI. V lost 8 bases and J 6 bases, leaving 11 bases between the germline ends. This CDR3 has 12 amino acids. In nucleotides, the CDR3 is TGTGCCAGCCGGGCAGAAGCTCAGCCCCAGCATTTT. Translation gives CASRAEAQPQHF.

The genes are TRBV12-3 or TRBV12-4 and TRBJ2-3, with TRBD2 identical over 13 bases. This CDR3 has 18 amino acids. The V and J ends lost 4 bases and 0 bases, in that order; junction bases with no gene match: 7. The CDR3 bases are TGTGCCAGCAGTTCCACTAGCGGGGGGGATTCTAGCACAGATACGCAGTATTTT. This gives the protein CASSSTSGGDSSTDTQYF.

At least ten counts were recorded for this clonotype. The chain joins TRBV3-1 to TRBJ2-1, with 7 bases fitting TRBD2. After removal of 8 bases from V and 10 bases from J, the junction contained 5 bases not matched to a gene. The germline V gene has CDR1 LGHDT and CDR2 YNNKEL (reference sequence). This CDR3 spans 11 amino acids. The CDR3 DNA reads TGTGCCAGCGATTTGGGGGGGGAGCAGTTCTTC. Protein product: CASDLGGEQFF.

Comments on this clonotype: This clone may be a read error of a much larger clone one base away. The chain carries TRBV5-1 and TRBJ2-5; no reliable D call. This CDR3 is 14 amino acids long. With 1 base removed from V and 5 bases from J, the gap between germline ends came to 12 bases. Germline V lookup: CDR1 SGHRS, CDR2 YFSETQ. The CDR3 region is CASSLIGETETQYF. The CDR3 region has the DNA TGCGCCAGCAGCTTGATAGGAGAGACGGAGACCCAGTACTTC.

The V gene is TRBV7-9, the J gene TRBJ2-3, with D possibly being TRBD2 (7 bases). The germline CDR1 and CDR2 sequences are SEHNR and FQNEAQ (reference sequence). The CDR3 loop spans 14 amino acids. V was trimmed by 5 bases and J by 7 bases, leaving 16 bases between them. CDR3 DNA: TGTGCCAGCAGCATCACGGGGGGCCCAAATACGCAGTATTTT. This encodes CASSITGGPNTQYF.

This clonotype was detected ten times or more. This chain connects TRBV20-1 to TRBJ1-2; D is ambiguous. Germline V CDR1 and CDR2: DFQATT, SNEGSKA (reference sequence). The V gene lost 5 bases and the J gene lost 9 bases, with 16 bases spanning the gap. The CDR3 sequence is 12 residues long. CDR3 amino acids: CSAPKGNRRYTF. CDR3 sequence (DNA): TGCAGTGCTCCAAAAGGAAACCGCCGCTACACCTTC.

At least ten counts were recorded for this clonotype. V gene TRBV7-8 combines with J gene TRBJ1-5, with D tentatively TRBD1 (6 bases). The CDR3 sequence is 18 residues long. V lost 5 bases and J 0 bases, leaving 20 bases between the germline ends. CDR1 is SGHVS and CDR2 is FQNEAQ in the germline V gene. CDR3 bases: TGTGCCAGCAGCGATCCCGGGGACACTGATTATAGCAATCAGCCCCAGCATTTT. Its protein product is CASSDPGDTDYSNQPQHF. Variable domain in full (rest from reference TRBV7-8 and TRBJ1-5): GAGVSQSPRYKVAKRGQDVALRCDPISGHVSLFWYQQALGQGPEFLTYFQNEAQLDKSGLPSDRFFAERPEGSVSTLKIQRTQQEDSAVYLCASSDPGDTDYSNQPQHFGDGTRLSIL.

This clonotype has ten or more counts. V and J are TRBV7-2 and TRBJ2-1; 10 bases map to TRBD1. With 5 bases clipped from V and 8 bases from J, the junction kept 6 bases outside the gene matches. CDR1 is SGHTA and CDR2 is FQGNSA in the germline V gene. This CDR3 contains 14 residues. The CDR3 DNA follows: TGTGCCAGCAGCGGCCGACAGGGGGCGCATGAGCAGTTCTTC. Its protein product is CASSGRQGAHEQFF.

This clonotype was detected many times. The chain has TRBV3-1 and TRBJ2-1; weak D call: TRBD2 (6 bases). Deletions cut 1 base from V and 7 bases from J, with 11 bases between. The CDR3 is 14 amino acids. Germline lookup yields CDR1 LGHDT and CDR2 YNNKEL (reference sequence). The DNA of the CDR3 is TGTGCCAGCAGCCAAGGGACTACCTCAAATGAGCAGTTCTTC. Residues: CASSQGTTSNEQFF.

This clonotype was counted many times. This chain uses TRBV3-1 with TRBJ1-1, with TRBD1 as a possible D gene (5 bases). Trimming removed 3 bases from V and 11 bases from J, with 16 bases in between. Germline values: CDR1 LGHDT, CDR2 YNNKEL (reference sequence). The CDR3 is 13 residues long. The CDR3 reads CASSHAGGVFAFF. DNA for the CDR3: TGTGCCAGCAGCCACGCGGGGGGGGTCTTTGCTTTCTTT.

The chain links TRBV23-1 to TRBJ2-3; D is possibly TRBD2 (5 bases). TRBV23-1 is sorted into the ORF group, with uncertain function. Trimming removed 0 bases from V and 3 bases from J, with 16 bases in between. The CDR3 contains 17 residues. The CDR3 is CASSQSFGRVATDTQYF. CDR3 in DNA: TGCGCCAGCAGTCAATCATTCGGGCGGGTAGCGACAGATACGCAGTATTTT.

This clonotype was seen at least ten times. V and J are TRBV10-3 and TRBJ2-3; TRBD2 matches at 14 bases. After removal of 7 bases from V and 6 bases from J, the junction contained 6 bases not matched to a gene. The CDR3 consists of 15 residues. Germline CDR1 ENHRY, CDR2 SYGVKD. This chain's CDR3 is CAITTSGGAGDTQYF. CDR3 DNA sequence: TGTGCCATCACGACTAGCGGGGGGGCAGGGGATACGCAGTATTTT.

This clonotype was detected many times. The CDR3 loop reads CASSSGYSNQPQHF. For the CDR3, the DNA is TGTGCCAGCAGTTCAGGGTATAGCAATCAGCCCCAGCATTTT. The chain is built from TRBV6-5 and TRBJ1-5, with D possibly matching TRBD1 (5 bases). V lost 4 bases to trimming and J lost 0 bases, with 7 bases between them. Germline V gene sequence: CDR1 MNHEY, CDR2 SVGAGI. The CDR3 spans 14 residues.

This clonotype came up many times. This sequence joins TRBV29-1 and TRBJ1-1; D might be TRBD1 (5 bases). Germline CDR1 SQVTM, CDR2 ANQGSEA. The CDR3 runs to 14 residues. V was clipped by 5 bases and J by 1 base, with 14 bases between them. CDR3 in amino acids: CSVYPGTGNTEAFF. The CDR3 DNA reads as TGCAGCGTTTACCCCGGGACGGGGAACACTGAAGCTTTCTTT. The entire variable domain, with the rest obtained from reference TRBV29-1 and TRBJ1-1, is as follows: SAVISQKPSRDICQRGTSLTIQCQVDSQVTMMFWYRQQPGQSLTLIATANQGSEATYESGFVIDKFPISRPNLTFSTLTVSNMSPEDSSIYLCSVYPGTGNTEAFFGQGTRLTVV.

Many counts were recorded for this clonotype. The chain links TRBV6-1 to TRBJ1-3; D ambiguous. From germline, CDR1 is MNHNS and CDR2 SASEGT. V lost 3 bases and J lost 0, with 9 bases in between. The CDR3 is 15 amino acids. This chain's CDR3 is CASSEFLTSGNTIYF. As DNA, the CDR3 is TGTGCCAGCAGTGAGTTTCTAACCTCTGGAAACACCATATATTTT.

This clonotype was seen at least ten times. The chain combines TRBV20-1 with TRBJ2-3; 13 bases are a match to TRBD2. The length of the CDR3 is 18 residues. Germline V lookup: CDR1 DFQATT, CDR2 SNEGSKA (reference sequence). V lost 6 bases, J lost 0 bases, and 12 bases stayed unmatched. The CDR3 protein is CSAFPLAGGVDSTDTQYF. The CDR3 DNA follows: TGCAGTGCCTTTCCACTAGCGGGAGGGGTAGACAGCACAGATACGCAGTATTTT.

This clonotype was recorded many times. CDR3 region: CASSETSSYEQYF. CDR3 coding DNA: TGTGCCAGCTCCGAGACTTCCTCCTACGAGCAGTACTTC. The chain joins TRBV28 to TRBJ2-7; D is unclear. Germline assignment: CDR1 MDHEN and CDR2 SYDVKM. The V end was cut by 8 bases, the J end by 0 bases, with 11 bases between. The CDR3 loop spans 13 amino acids.

In its sample, this clonotype was seen many times. The chain couples TRBV19 to TRBJ2-7, with 7 bases lining up with TRBD1. CDR1 and CDR2 (germline): LNHDA, SQIVND (reference sequence). With 1 base clipped from V and 9 bases from J, the junction kept 21 bases outside the gene matches. CDR3 length: 18 residues. The CDR3 DNA is TGTGCCAGTAGTATAGCCCCCTCCGGGACGACAGGGCGGGTCCGGCAGTACTTC. Its protein product is CASSIAPSGTTGRVRQYF.

This clonotype showed up many times. This chain links TRBV20-1 with TRBJ1-5; D not certain. The germline CDR1 and CDR2 sequences are DFQATT and SNEGSKA (reference sequence). Trimming stripped 1 base from V and 2 bases from J, with 9 bases between. This CDR3 contains 14 residues. CDR3 DNA: TGCAGTGCTAGAGCTGGGTTGGGCAATCAGCCCCAGCATTTT. Encoded protein: CSARAGLGNQPQHF.

This clonotype came up many times. The V gene is TRBV20-1, the J gene TRBJ2-1; 7 nucleotides match TRBD2. This CDR3 region has 12 residues. Germline V gene data show CDR1 as DFQATT and CDR2 as SNEGSKA (reference sequence). The CDR3 region has the DNA TGCAGGGGGGGGAAGGGAAACAATGAGCAGTTCTTC. Amino acids: CRGGKGNNEQFF.

This clonotype was recorded at least ten times. This rearrangement joins TRBV27 to TRBJ2-5, with TRBD2 matching over 8 bases. CDR3 length: 16 amino acids. Germline CDR1 and CDR2: MNHEY and SMNVEV (reference sequence). V was clipped by 0 bases and J by 9 bases; unmatched bases: 12. CDR3 DNA: TGTGCCAGCAGTTTATCACCCCAATCCGGGGGGGAATCCCAGTACTTC. Protein: CASSLSPQSGGESQYF.

Worth noting for this clonotype: A read error may explain this, as a much larger clone is one base away. This chain uses TRBV5-1 with TRBJ2-1, with D perhaps matching TRBD1 (5 bases). CDR1 is SGHRS and CDR2 is YFSETQ in the germline V gene. CDR3 length equals 13 residues. CDR3 nucleotide sequence: TGCGTCAGCAGCTTGGGGCTTTCCAATGAGCAGTTCTTC. Translation: CVSSLGLSNEQFF.

The chain employs TRBV4-2 and TRBJ2-7, with no clear D. The germline V gene has CDR1 LGHNA and CDR2 YNFKEQ. The V end was cut by 8 bases, the J end by 3 bases, with 17 bases between. The CDR3 totals 14 residues. The CDR3 coding sequence is TGTGCCAGCGGCCCCGGGCAGGTCTGCTACGAGCAGTACGTC. It yields the protein CASGPGQVCYEQYV.

This clonotype appeared many times. This chain joins TRBV20-1 and TRBJ2-3; the match to TRBD2 covers 7 bases. There are 15 residues in the CDR3. The germline gives CDR1 DFQATT, CDR2 SNEGSKA (reference sequence). The V gene end was trimmed by 1 base and the J gene end by 1 base; junction bases not matched to a gene: 5. CDR3 protein: CSARVGREGTDTQYF. CDR3 coding DNA: TGCAGTGCTAGAGTGGGACGGGAGGGCACAGATACGCAGTATTTT.

On this clonotype itself: A much larger clone differs by one base, so this may be a read error. The chain joins TRBV7-2 to TRBJ2-4; 7 bases line up with TRBD1. The CDR3 consists of 12 residues. Germline CDR1 is SGHTA and CDR2 is FQGNSA. DNA of the CDR3: TGTGCCAGCAGCGGGACAGCAAACATTCAGTCCTTC. Its translation: CASSGTANIQSF. Based on the CDR3 plus reference TRBV7-2 and TRBJ2-4, the full variable domain is GAGVSQSPSNKVTEKGKDVELRCDPISGHTALYWYRQSLGQGLEFLIYFQGNSAPDKSGLPSDRFSAERTGGSVSTLTIQRTQQEDSAVYLCASSGTANIQSFGAGTRLSVL.

This clonotype was recorded at least ten times. The rearrangement uses TRBV20-1 and TRBJ2-5; D is uncertain. CDR3 size: 12 residues. V lost 7 bases and J lost 0, with 9 bases in between. Germline CDR1 is DFQATT and CDR2 is SNEGSKA (reference sequence). The CDR3 reads CSGSRNQETQYF. CDR3 in DNA: TGCAGTGGGAGCCGCAACCAAGAGACCCAGTACTTC.

This clonotype has ten or more counts. This chain connects TRBV14 to TRBJ2-1; 10 bases are a match to TRBD2. CDR3 length equals 15 residues. Looked up from germline, CDR1 is SGHDN and CDR2 is FVKESK. V gave up 7 bases and J gave up 2 bases; unmatched junction bases: 5. The CDR3 is CASTPLAGAYNEQFF. CDR3 in DNA: TGTGCCAGCACCCCGCTAGCGGGGGCCTACAATGAGCAGTTCTTC. Variable domain in full (rest from reference TRBV14 and TRBJ2-1): EAGVTQFPSHSVIEKGQTVTLRCDPISGHDNLYWYRRVMGKEIKFLLHFVKESKQDESGMPNNRFLAERTGGTYSTLKVQPAELEDSGVYFCASTPLAGAYNEQFFGPGTRLTVL.